The 18 T cell receptor beta chains below were found in one sample sequenced in a study of tumor-infiltrating lymphocytes in oesophageal squamous cell carcinoma. MiXCR was run by TCRdb on the PCR reads, yielding one entry per CDR3 protein. The table has about 22,000 distinct CDR3 sequences, around 33% seen once; the top ten hold over 10%. The specimen sequenced was esophageal tumor tissue. Source of these receptors: a male donor with esophageal squamous cell carcinoma.

This clonotype was seen ten or more times. The chain combines TRBV10-1 with TRBJ1-2; D is perhaps TRBD1 (6 bases). The germline gives CDR1 WNHNN, CDR2 SYGVQD (reference sequence). Deletions cut 0 bases from V and 8 bases from J, with 10 bases between. The CDR3 length is 13 residues. CDR3 region: CASSESGGSGYTF. The CDR3 nucleotides are TGCGCCAGCAGTGAGTCAGGGGGGAGCGGCTACACCTTC.

This clonotype was seen at least ten times. The chain joins TRBV10-1 to TRBJ2-7, with TRBD2 identical over 16 bases. The DNA matches TRBJ2-1 better at its end, which makes the J call doubtful. The CDR3 contains 17 residues. CDR1 WNHNN and CDR2 SYGVQD come from the germline V gene (reference sequence). CDR3 amino acids: CASSEAGTSGRVHEQFF. CDR3 nucleotides: TGCGCCAGCAGTGAAGCGGGGACTAGCGGGAGGGTCCATGAGCAGTTCTTC.

The chain carries TRBV20-1 and TRBJ2-1, with no clear D. Gene TRBJ2-7 matches the end of the DNA better, so the J call may be wrong. The CDR3 totals 12 residues. Per the germline V gene, CDR1 is DFQATT and CDR2 is SNEGSKA (reference sequence). As DNA, the CDR3 is TGCAGTGCTAGAGACCAGCCCTACGAGCAGTACTTC. It codes for CSARDQPYEQYF.

This clonotype was seen repeatedly, ten times or more. The rearrangement uses TRBV28 and TRBJ2-7; D might be TRBD2 (5 bases). Trimming left V 6 bases short and J 0 bases short, with 9 bases between. CDR1 is MDHEN and CDR2 is SYDVKM in the germline V gene. The CDR3 covers 13 residues. The CDR3 here is CASRSGSSYEQYF. DNA of the CDR3: TGTGCCAGCAGGTCGGGGAGCTCCTACGAGCAGTACTTC.

This clonotype came up a few times. The gene calls are TRBV6-6 and TRBJ2-1; D unclear. Germline CDR1 reads MNHNY; CDR2 reads SVGAGI (reference sequence). With 2 bases removed from V and 0 bases from J, the gap between germline ends came to 8 bases. CDR3 length equals 15 residues. The CDR3 DNA is TGTGCCAGCAGTTACCACCCGAGCTCCTACAATGAGCAGTTCTTC. Translation: CASSYHPSSYNEQFF.

As regards this clonotype: A much larger clone differs by one base, so this may be a read error. The V gene is TRBV6-6, the J gene TRBJ2-1; possibly TRBD1 or TRBD2 for D (5 bases each). Germline loops: CDR1 MNHNY, CDR2 SVGAGI (reference sequence). V was shortened by 6 bases and J by 10 bases, with 22 bases between the two germline ends. The CDR3 totals 15 residues. DNA of the CDR3: TGTGCCAGCAGCTTACTTTCCGGGACGCACTACGAGCAGTTCTTC. It specifies CASSLLSGTHYEQFF.

The chain joins TRBV20-1 to TRBJ1-5; 7 bases line up with TRBD1. Trimming removed 8 bases from V and 4 bases from J; junction bases left unmatched: 5. The CDR3 sequence is 12 residues long. The germline V gene has CDR1 DFQATT and CDR2 SNEGSKA (reference sequence). The CDR3 coding sequence is TGCAGTCCCGGACAGGCGAATCAGCCCCAGCATTTT. Protein: CSPGQANQPQHF.

V gene TRBV5-5 combines with J gene TRBJ2-7, with 11 positions matching TRBD2. Per germline, CDR1 SGHKS and CDR2 YYEKEE (reference sequence). This CDR3 has 17 residues. Trimming cost V 0 bases and J 7 bases; bases outside gene matches: 12. The CDR3 loop is CASSLVSGRGSYNEQYF. The CDR3 coding sequence is TGTGCCAGCAGCTTGGTTAGCGGGAGGGGCTCCTACAATGAGCAGTACTTC.

This clonotype has only a few counts. The chain links TRBV2 to TRBJ2-5; 7 nucleotides match TRBD2. After removal of 6 bases from V and 11 bases from J, the junction contained 18 bases not matched to a gene. The CDR3 is 15 residues long. Germline CDR1 SNHLY, CDR2 FYNNEI. The CDR3 is CASRERDESYNEQYF. The CDR3 DNA is TGTGCCAGCAGGGAGCGGGATGAATCCTACAATGAGCAGTACTTC.

Worth noting for this clonotype: A clone one base away is much larger, so this may be a read error. The chain couples TRBV12-3 or TRBV12-4 to TRBJ2-7; D possibly corresponds to TRBD2 (5 bases). The J call may be incorrect, as the DNA end agrees better with TRBJ2-1. The CDR3 spans 13 residues. The CDR3 loop is CASSQAASYEQFF. As DNA, the CDR3 is TGTGCCAGCAGTCAAGCGGCCTCCTACGAGCAGTTCTTC.

This rearrangement joins TRBV28 to TRBJ2-4; the D call may be TRBD1 or TRBD2 (6 bases each). With the DNA end fitting TRBJ2-7 better, the J assignment may be wrong. There are 12 residues in the CDR3. Looked up from germline, CDR1 is MDHEN and CDR2 is SYDVKM. The CDR3 sequence: CATEGVSYEQYF. CDR3 nucleotide sequence: TGTGCCACGGAGGGGGTTTCCTACGAGCAGTACTTC.

To note about this clonotype: Germline is not matched at one junction end, which may reflect a read error. This rearrangement joins TRBV19 to TRBJ2-1; D is tentatively TRBD1 or TRBD2 (5 bases each). The J call may be mistaken, given a closer DNA end match to TRBJ2-5. The CDR3 runs 15 residues. CDR1 and CDR2 (germline): LNHDA, SQIVND (reference sequence). CDR3 DNA sequence: TGTGTCAGTAACTTCCCGGGACCCCCCGGCGAGACCCAGTACTTC. Encoded protein: CVSNFPGPPGETQYF.

This clonotype was counted ten times or more. The chain combines TRBV6-1 with TRBJ2-7; D is unresolved. The V end was cut by 5 bases, the J end by 5 bases, with 13 bases between. The length of the CDR3 is 13 residues. Per germline, CDR1 MNHNS and CDR2 SASEGT. In nucleotides, the CDR3 is TGTGCCAGCAGTTCGGCACAGCCCCACGAGCAGTACTTC. Translating it yields CASSSAQPHEQYF.

The chain is built from TRBV10-3 and TRBJ2-7; the D is unclear. The DNA end lines up better with TRBJ2-5; the J call may be wrong. The germline V gene has CDR1 ENHRY and CDR2 SYGVKD. The CDR3 contains 13 residues. CDR3 bases: TGTGCCATCAGCGAAACAGAGGAAGAGACCCAGTACTTC. Its translation is CAISETEEETQYF.

The rearrangement joins TRBV7-3 to TRBJ2-3, with D possibly TRBD1 on 6 matching bases. CDR3 length equals 16 residues. In germline, CDR1 is SGHTA, CDR2 FQGTGA. The V end lost 2 bases, the J end lost 1 base, and 13 bases lay between the germline ends. CDR3 residues: CASSLQGRGGTDTQYF. The CDR3 DNA sequence: TGTGCCAGCAGCTTACAGGGGCGAGGAGGCACAGATACGCAGTATTTT.

This clonotype was observed at least ten times. The chain recombines TRBV7-2 with TRBJ1-3; D might be TRBD1 (5 bases). The CDR3 is 16 amino acids. The V gene's germline CDR1 is SGHTA and CDR2 FQGNSA. V was shortened by 0 bases and J by 2 bases, with 11 bases between the two germline ends. CDR3 DNA sequence: TGTGCCAGCAGCTTAGCTTGGGTAGGGGCTGGAAACACCATATATTTT. It encodes CASSLAWVGAGNTIYF.

This clonotype turned up a few times. CDR3: CASSPTRDKVDEQYF. CDR3 in DNA: TGTGCCAGCAGCCCCACCAGGGACAAGGTCGACGAGCAGTACTTC. The rearrangement links TRBV7-9 to TRBJ2-4, with D possibly matching TRBD1 (6 bases). The J call may be in error: the DNA end matches TRBJ2-7 better. Germline CDR1 SEHNR, CDR2 FQNEAQ (reference sequence). The CDR3 consists of 15 residues.

Turning to this clonotype: Because the CDR3 is missing its conserved closing phenylalanine or tryptophan, this is likely a read error. It is unclear where the CDR3 begins or ends on the DNA, so no DNA is shown, and the CDR3 is as TCRdb lists it. The chain couples TRBV7-6 to TRBJ1-1; TRBD1 was called by the table and not checked on the DNA. The CDR3 has 18 amino acids, counting both end residues. Germline V CDR1 and CDR2: SGHVS, FNYEAQ. Here the CDR3 reads CASSPGGTRSYNEQFFAP.